Each of the 27 T cell receptor beta chains below was sequenced from the same sample in a study of regulatory T cells in long-lasting Graves disease. Time point here: newly diagnosed GD, antithyroid drugs for less than 3 months. RNA isolated from PBMCs was used to make the TCR library. For TCR beta, libraries came from iRepertoire HTBI primers and Arm-PCR of CDR3 regions. One entry per CDR3 protein, called by TCRdb with MiXCR from the multiplex PCR reads. The repertoire holds 370,000 or so distinct CDR3 sequences, with 15% to 20% as singletons. The data also belong to a second study, concerning T cells in Graves' hyperthyroidism and ophthalmopathy.

The source was peripheral blood mononuclear cells (PBMCs), collected at new diagnosis, from a patient treated with antithyroid drugs. The receptors derive from a woman under 30 with Graves disease.

This clonotype has a count of ten or more. The chain joins TRBV18 to TRBJ2-5; 11 bases are a match to TRBD1. V lost 8 bases and J lost 2; bases outside the gene matches: 4. CDR3 length: 14 residues. Germline-derived CDR1 and CDR2 are KGHSH and LQKENI. CDR3 amino acids: CASSRDRGQETQYF. The CDR3 DNA is TGTGCCAGCAGCCGGGACAGGGGGCAAGAGACCCAGTACTTC. The full variable domain, with the rest looked up from reference TRBV18 and TRBJ2-5, is NAGVMQNPRHLVRRRGQEARLRCSPMKGHSHVYWYRQLPEEGLKFMVYLQKENIIDESGMPKERFSAEFPKEGPSILRIQQVVRGDSAAYFCASSRDRGQETQYFGPGTRLLVL.

This clonotype was found many times. The V and J genes are TRBV7-9 and TRBJ1-4, with unresolved D. Germline-derived CDR1 and CDR2 are SEHNR and FQNEAQ (reference sequence). V shed 0 bases and J shed 5 bases, with 10 bases lying between them. The CDR3 loop spans 15 amino acids. CDR3 in amino acids: CASSLALGRNEKLFF. For the CDR3, the DNA is TGTGCCAGCAGCTTAGCGCTAGGGCGCAATGAAAAACTGTTTTTT. Full variable domain (rest looked up from reference TRBV7-9 and TRBJ1-4): DTGVSQNPRHKITKRGQNVTFRCDPISEHNRLYWYRQTLGQGPEFLTYFQNEAQLEKSRLLSDRFSAERPKGSFSTLEIQRTEQGDSAMYLCASSLALGRNEKLFFGSGTQLSVL.

This chain links TRBV5-1 with TRBJ2-7; 7 bases fit TRBD1. Trimming cost V 2 bases and J 4 bases; bases outside gene matches: 3. Germline CDR1 is SGHRS and CDR2 is YFSETQ. The CDR3 has 13 residues. CDR3 nucleotides: TGCGCCAGCAGCTTCCGACAGGGTTACGAGCAGTACTTC. Translating it yields CASSFRQGYEQYF.

This clonotype was found a few times. The gene calls are TRBV7-3 and TRBJ2-2; weak D call: TRBD1 (5 bases). This CDR3 region has 16 residues. The ends were cut back, 0 bases at V and 0 bases at J, with 8 bases in the middle. Per the germline V gene, CDR1 is SGHTA and CDR2 is FQGTGA. The CDR3 DNA reads as TGTGCCAGCAGCTTAACGGCAGGGACGAACACCGGGGAGCTGTTTTTT. The encoded protein is CASSLTAGTNTGELFF. Full variable domain (outside the CDR3, taken from reference TRBV7-3 and TRBJ2-2): GAGVSQTPSNKVTEKGKYVELRCDPISGHTALYWYRQSLGQGPEFLIYFQGTGAADDSGLPNDRFFAVRPEGSVSTLKIQRTERGDSAVYLCASSLTAGTNTGELFFGEGSRLTVL.

This clonotype has just a few counts. One junction end disagrees with the germline gene, perhaps due to a read error. V gene TRBV7-6 combines with J gene TRBJ1-6; D is unresolved. The germline gives CDR1 SGHVS, CDR2 FNYEAQ. The CDR3 loop spans 15 amino acids. CDR3 nucleotide sequence: TGTGCTAGCAGCTTAGGTCCCGGCCTCGATTCACCCCTCCACTTT. Translating it yields CASSLGPGLDSPLHF.

A word on this clonotype: This likely traces to a read error, being one base from a far larger clone. This chain links TRBV11-2 with TRBJ2-3; no definite D call. There are 15 residues in the CDR3. Germline-derived CDR1 and CDR2 are SGHAT and FQNNGV. CDR3 protein: CASSQVYGVTDTQYF. The CDR3 DNA reads TGCGCCAGCAGCCAAGTTTACGGCGTCACAGATACGCAGTATTTT.

This clonotype was detected ten times or more. This chain joins TRBV18 and TRBJ1-1; D remains unclear. V shed 3 bases and J shed 7 bases, with 12 bases lying between them. Germline-derived CDR1 and CDR2 are KGHSH and LQKENI. The CDR3 is 13 amino acids. CDR3 region: CASSPVRQVEAFF. The CDR3 nucleotides are TGTGCCAGCTCACCGGTTCGTCAGGTTGAAGCTTTCTTT.

The V gene is TRBV6-2 or TRBV6-3, the J gene TRBJ1-3; the D is unclear. This CDR3 contains 15 residues. The V gene's germline CDR1 is MNHEY and CDR2 SVGEGT. The ends were cut back, 2 bases at V and 0 bases at J, with 8 bases in the middle. The CDR3 spells CASSYEQLSGNTIYF. CDR3 nucleotides: TGTGCCAGCAGTTACGAACAGCTCTCTGGAAACACCATATATTTT.

The chain combines TRBV9 with TRBJ2-2; D call uncertain. The CDR3 contains 15 residues. CDR1 and CDR2 (germline): SGDLS, YYNGEE. V dropped 0 bases and J dropped 2 bases, with 8 bases sitting between them. The CDR3 DNA is TGTGCCAGCAGCGTAGTGAATGGCAACACCGGGGAGCTGTTTTTT. Amino acid sequence: CASSVVNGNTGELFF. The whole variable domain, filled in from reference TRBV9 and TRBJ2-2, reads DSGVTQTPKHLITATGQRVTLRCSPRSGDLSVYWYQQSLDQGLQFLIQYYNGEERAKGNILERFSAQQFPDLHSELNLSSLELGDSALYFCASSVVNGNTGELFFGEGSRLTVL.

This clonotype was found many times. The chain recombines TRBV7-2 with TRBJ2-3, with TRBD1 as a possible D gene (5 bases). This CDR3 is 15 amino acids long. CDR1 is SGHTA, CDR2 FQGNSA, per germline. V gave up 1 base and J gave up 0 bases, with 8 bases separating them. The CDR3 reads CASSLGQKSTDTQYF. CDR3 coding DNA: TGTGCCAGCAGCTTAGGACAGAAAAGCACAGATACGCAGTATTTT. Using reference TRBV7-2 and TRBJ2-3 for the parts outside the CDR3, the full variable domain is GAGVSQSPSNKVTEKGKDVELRCDPISGHTALYWYRQSLGQGLEFLIYFQGNSAPDKSGLPSDRFSAERTGGSVSTLTIQRTQQEDSAVYLCASSLGQKSTDTQYFGPGTRLTVL.

This clonotype occurred many times. The chain links TRBV3-1 to TRBJ1-4; 7 nucleotides align to TRBD1. CDR1 and CDR2 from the germline V gene are LGHDT and YNNKEL (reference sequence). This CDR3 contains 16 residues. V lost 0 bases to trimming and J lost 7 bases; unmatched junction nucleotides: 8. The DNA of the CDR3 is TGTGCCAGCAGCCAAGATCCGATGACAGGGACTGAAAAACTGTTTTTT. Residues: CASSQDPMTGTEKLFF.

This clonotype was recorded at least ten times. The V gene is TRBV20-1, the J gene TRBJ1-2, with no clear D. The CDR3 totals 14 residues. The V gene's germline CDR1 is DFQATT and CDR2 SNEGSKA (reference sequence). Trimming shortened V by 1 base and J by 5 bases, and 14 bases separated the two germline ends. Here the CDR3 reads CSARGSASRYGYTF. CDR3 nucleotides: TGCAGTGCTAGAGGATCGGCCTCCCGGTATGGCTACACCTTC.

Ten or more counts support this clonotype. The V gene is TRBV11-2, the J gene TRBJ2-5; 12 bases are shared with TRBD1. J lost 8 bases, V lost 5 bases, and 9 bases had no gene match. CDR3 length: 15 residues. Germline loops: CDR1 SGHAT, CDR2 FQNNGV. The CDR3 DNA sequence: TGTGCCAGCAGCAACCGGGGGACAGGGGGCGACACCCAGTACTTC. Encoded protein: CASSNRGTGGDTQYF.

This clonotype was counted ten times or more. The genes are TRBV6-1 and TRBJ2-4, with D tentatively TRBD1 (6 bases). This CDR3 comprises 15 residues. V shed 4 bases and J shed 10 bases, with 20 bases lying between them. Germline V CDR1 and CDR2: MNHNS, SASEGT. The CDR3 here is CASSARDNRGLIQYF. The CDR3 nucleotides are TGTGCCAGCAGTGCCCGGGACAATCGGGGCCTAATTCAGTACTTC.

Comment on this clonotype: One junction end does not reproduce the germline sequence, and a read error may be involved. The chain uses TRBV7-3 and TRBJ2-2; TRBD1 is a possible D gene (7 bases). This CDR3 comprises 15 residues. Germline CDR1 reads SGHTA; CDR2 reads FQGTGA. The CDR3 protein is CASSHRQGGTGEPFF. The CDR3 DNA is TGTGCCAGCAGCCATCGACAGGGAGGCACCGGGGAGCCGTTTTTT.

The chain uses TRBV6-4 and TRBJ2-1; 14 bases line up with TRBD2. Trimming at V came to 0 bases and at J to 7 bases, leaving 2 bases not matched to a gene. This CDR3 contains 16 residues. Germline-derived CDR1 and CDR2 are MRHNA and SNTAGT. CDR3 DNA sequence: TGTGCCAGCAGTGACTCCGGGACTAGCGGGAGTAATGAGCAGTTCTTC. This gives the protein CASSDSGTSGSNEQFF.

Notes on this clonotype: A much larger clone differs by one base, so this may be a read error. This chain uses TRBV12-3 or TRBV12-4 with TRBJ2-3; 8 bases fit TRBD2. This CDR3 spans 15 amino acids. CDR3 bases: TGTGCCGGCAGTTTAACGGGGGGGCCATCAGATACGCAGTATTTT. Translation gives CAGSLTGGPSDTQYF.

This clonotype appeared a few times. CDR3 loop: CSVRRGSEQYF. The CDR3 DNA sequence: TGCAGCGTCCGGAGGGGATCCGAGCAGTACTTC. The rearrangement joins TRBV29-1 to TRBJ2-7; TRBD2 might be the D (6 bases). In germline, CDR1 is SQVTM, CDR2 ANQGSEA. This CDR3 region has 11 residues. Trimming cost V 6 bases and J 6 bases, with 12 bases left between them.

The rearrangement uses TRBV7-6 and TRBJ1-1, with D uncertain. The J call is in doubt because the DNA end fits TRBJ1-6 better. From germline, CDR1 is SGHVS and CDR2 FNYEAQ. The CDR3 contains 15 residues. The CDR3 reads CASSFSDAGDSPLHF. As DNA, the CDR3 is TGTGCCAGCAGCTTTTCGGACGCCGGAGATTCACCCCTCCACTTT.

This clonotype was detected many times. The rearrangement links TRBV6-2 or TRBV6-3 to TRBJ2-3; D is perhaps TRBD2 (5 bases). Germline CDR1 reads MNHEY; CDR2 reads SVGEGT. This CDR3 contains 17 residues. Deletions cut 1 base from V and 0 bases from J, with 14 bases between. This chain's CDR3 is CASSYLSGHSSTDTQYF. The CDR3 DNA reads as TGTGCCAGCAGTTACTTAAGCGGCCATTCTAGCACAGATACGCAGTATTTT.

In this sample, this clonotype turned up a few times. CDR3 sequence (DNA): TGTGCCAGCAGTTTATGGGTGTGGGCGGGAGGGCCTCGCTACGAGCAGTACTTC. Amino acid sequence: CASSLWVWAGGPRYEQYF. The V and J genes are TRBV28 and TRBJ2-7; 9 bases line up with TRBD2. J was trimmed by 3 bases and V by 0 bases; bases with no gene match: 12. This CDR3 has 18 amino acids. Germline CDR1 and CDR2: MDHEN and SYDVKM.

As to this clonotype: Given a much more abundant clone one base away, this may be a read error. V gene TRBV5-1 combines with J gene TRBJ1-5; tentatively, D is TRBD1 (5 bases). Trimming took off 2 bases at V and 6 bases at J, with 12 bases between the two ends. The CDR3 length is 14 residues. Germline loops: CDR1 SGHRS, CDR2 YFSETQ. The CDR3 protein is CASSFGGGSQPQHF. Here the CDR3 DNA reads TGCGCCAGCAGCTTTGGGGGAGGCAGTCAGCCCCAGCATTTT.

This chain uses TRBV5-1 with TRBJ2-7, with 7 positions matching TRBD1. The CDR3 loop spans 14 amino acids. Germline V gives CDR1 SGHRS, CDR2 YFSETQ. V trimming: 3 bases; J trimming: 2 bases; junction bases outside the gene matches: 5. CDR3 coding DNA: TGCGCCAGCAGCTCGGGACAGCCAACCTACGAGCAGTACTTC. It encodes CASSSGQPTYEQYF. The whole variable domain, filled in from reference TRBV5-1 and TRBJ2-7, reads KAGVTQTPRYLIKTRGQQVTLSCSPISGHRSVSWYQQTPGQGLQFLFEYFSETQRNKGNFPGRFSGRQFSNSRSEMNVSTLELGDSALYLCASSSGQPTYEQYFGPGTRLTVT.

This clonotype was seen repeatedly, ten times or more. The chain couples TRBV10-3 to TRBJ1-6, with 7 bases fitting TRBD1. There are 15 residues in the CDR3. Germline CDR1 reads ENHRY; CDR2 reads SYGVKD. Losses at the gene ends were 2 bases for V and 7 bases for J; bases not matched to a gene: 5. CDR3 bases: TGTGCCATCAGTGAGACGTCGACAGGGAATTCACCCCTCCACTTT. Amino acids: CAISETSTGNSPLHF.

The sample holds many counts of this clonotype. V is TRBV30 and J is TRBJ1-2; D is unclear. Germline CDR1 and CDR2: GTSNPN and SVGIG (reference sequence). This CDR3 region has 12 residues. V was trimmed by 5 bases and J by 1 base, leaving 8 bases between them. CDR3 nucleotides: TGTGCCTGGGGCCGGGATAACTATGGCTACACCTTC. This encodes CAWGRDNYGYTF.

The chain couples TRBV2 to TRBJ2-6; a weak D match, TRBD2 (5 bases). The germline gives CDR1 SNHLY, CDR2 FYNNEI. Trimming removed 3 bases at V and 4 bases at J, with 10 bases between. This CDR3 spans 15 amino acids. The CDR3 region has the DNA TGTGCCAGCAGTGAGAGGGCGCTCGGGGCCAACGTCCTGACTTTC. Translated: CASSERALGANVLTF.

V gene TRBV6-1 combines with J gene TRBJ1-5; D not resolved. CDR1 MNHNS and CDR2 SASEGT come from the germline V gene. Between the trimmed V and J ends, which lost 0 bases and 6 bases, there was a span of 9 bases. The CDR3 is 14 amino acids. The CDR3 nucleotides are TGTGCCAGCAGTGAAGCGCTAAGCGGTCAGCCCCAGCATTTT. Its translation: CASSEALSGQPQHF.